This T cell receptor beta chain was captured by sequencing in a study of graft-versus-host responses after intestinal transplantation. Trimming removed 0 bases from V and 3 bases from J, with 5 bases in between. The germline V gene encodes CDR1 SGHTA and CDR2 FQGTGA. This CDR3 has 13 residues. Assay: immunoSEQ multiplex PCR; the TCRdb copy retains only in-frame clones and omits some. This table holds some 10,000 clones, approximately 76% found once. Processing released intraepithelial and lamina propria lymphocytes from the graft tissue. Concerning this clone: Its antigen is undetermined.

Findings of the study overall: Among recipient marrow samples, GvH clones were found; some appeared first in ileum or blood.

The specimen comprised ileum tissue, sampled 23 days after intestinal transplant. The TCR sequence derives from a human patient who received an intestinal transplant, so some T cells may come from the graft donor. This chain connects TRBV7-3 to TRBJ1-1, with a weak D call TRBD1 (5 bases). CDR3 region: CASSLTGDTEAFF. Here the CDR3 DNA reads TGTGCCAGCAGCTTAACAGGGGACACTGAAGCTTTCTTT.